A single sample gave rise to the 4 T cell receptor beta chains below, sequenced in a study of T cell repertoires in cytomegalovirus infection. No antigen has been assigned to these receptors. TCRdb reanalysed the reads using MiXCR and keeps one entry per CDR3 protein. The sample carries some 920,000 distinct CDR3 sequences, roughly 30% recorded once. The material was cultured CD8+ T cells from PBMCs, obtained from culture after CMV antigen stimulation. The receptor source for this set is a human donor in good health (CMV status not recorded). Some clones in this sample may be carry-over from other donors' samples.

The chain joins TRBV19 to TRBJ2-7; D remains unclear. Looked up from germline, CDR1 is LNHDA and CDR2 is SQIVND (reference sequence). The CDR3 covers 14 residues. Trimming stripped 3 bases from V and 0 bases from J, with 9 bases between. CDR3 sequence reads: CASSIAPSSYEQYF. The CDR3 DNA reads TGTGCCAGTAGTATCGCACCGAGCTCCTACGAGCAGTACTTC.

On this clonotype itself: One junction end does not reproduce the germline sequence, and a read error may be involved. The chain couples TRBV7-7 to TRBJ2-3, with D unresolved. CDR3 size: 14 residues. Germline CDR1 and CDR2: SSHAT and FNYEAQ (reference sequence). CDR3 nucleotides: TGTGCTAGCAGCTCCTATGGTCTCACAGATACGCAGTATTTT. Translating gives CASSSYGLTDTQYF.

This clonotype was counted between two and nine times. The chain uses TRBV29-1 and TRBJ2-7, with 8 bases fitting TRBD1. This CDR3 is built from 14 residues. Trimming cost V 0 bases and J 4 bases; bases outside gene matches: 5. Germline CDR1 is SQVTM and CDR2 is ANQGSEA. As DNA, the CDR3 is TGCAGCGTTGAAGAGGCAGGGGGCAAATACGAGCAGTACTTC. This translates into CSVEEAGGKYEQYF.

The chain links TRBV7-9 to TRBJ1-2; a weak D match, TRBD1 (5 bases). Germline assignment: CDR1 SEHNR and CDR2 FQNEAQ (reference sequence). CDR3 length: 11 residues. Trimming took 11 bases from V and 7 from J, leaving 14 bases between them. The CDR3 sequence: CASEEGTGYTF. The CDR3 nucleotides are TGTGCCTCCGAGGAAGGGACTGGCTACACCTTC.